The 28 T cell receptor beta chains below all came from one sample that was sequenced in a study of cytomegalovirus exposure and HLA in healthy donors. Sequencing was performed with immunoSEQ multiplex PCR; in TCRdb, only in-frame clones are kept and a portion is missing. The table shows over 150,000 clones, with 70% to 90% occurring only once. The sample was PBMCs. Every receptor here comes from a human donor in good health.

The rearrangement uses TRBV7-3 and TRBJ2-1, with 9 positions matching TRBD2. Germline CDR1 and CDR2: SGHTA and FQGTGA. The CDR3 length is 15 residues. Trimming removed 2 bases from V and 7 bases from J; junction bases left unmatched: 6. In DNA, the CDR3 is TGTGCCAGCAGCTTATTTGCGGGAGGGCTTAATGAGCAGTTCTTC. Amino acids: CASSLFAGGLNEQFF.

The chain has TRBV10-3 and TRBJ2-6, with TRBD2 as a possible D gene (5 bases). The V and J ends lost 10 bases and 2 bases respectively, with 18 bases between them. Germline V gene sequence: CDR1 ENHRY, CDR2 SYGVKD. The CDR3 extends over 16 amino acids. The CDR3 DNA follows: TGTGCCACGCGGGCCGGGGAATCTCCTGGGGCCAACGTCCTGACTTTC. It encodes CATRAGESPGANVLTF.

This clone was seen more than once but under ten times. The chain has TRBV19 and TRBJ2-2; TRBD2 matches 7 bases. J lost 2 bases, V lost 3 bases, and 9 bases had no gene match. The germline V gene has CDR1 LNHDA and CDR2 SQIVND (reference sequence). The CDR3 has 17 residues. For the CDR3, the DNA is TGTGCCAGTAGTATTCTAGGCGGGGGAGTCAACACCGGGGAGCTGTTTTTT. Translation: CASSILGGGVNTGELFF.

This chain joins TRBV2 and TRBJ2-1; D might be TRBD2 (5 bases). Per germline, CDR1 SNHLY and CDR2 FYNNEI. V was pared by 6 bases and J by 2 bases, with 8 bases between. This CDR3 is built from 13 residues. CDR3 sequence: CASSPRAYNEQFF. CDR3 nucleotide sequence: TGTGCCAGCAGCCCGAGGGCCTACAATGAGCAGTTCTTC.

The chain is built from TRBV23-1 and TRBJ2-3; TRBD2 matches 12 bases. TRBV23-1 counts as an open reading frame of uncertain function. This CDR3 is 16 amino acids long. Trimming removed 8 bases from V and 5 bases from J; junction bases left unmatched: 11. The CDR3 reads CASGFRLAGVRDTQYF. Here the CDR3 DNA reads TGCGCCAGCGGATTTCGACTAGCGGGAGTGAGAGATACGCAGTATTTT.

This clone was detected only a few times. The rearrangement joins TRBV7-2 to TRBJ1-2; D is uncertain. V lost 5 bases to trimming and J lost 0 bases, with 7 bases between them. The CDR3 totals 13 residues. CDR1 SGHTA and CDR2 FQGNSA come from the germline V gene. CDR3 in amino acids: CASSASANYGYTF. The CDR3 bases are TGTGCCAGCAGCGCCTCAGCTAACTATGGCTACACCTTC.

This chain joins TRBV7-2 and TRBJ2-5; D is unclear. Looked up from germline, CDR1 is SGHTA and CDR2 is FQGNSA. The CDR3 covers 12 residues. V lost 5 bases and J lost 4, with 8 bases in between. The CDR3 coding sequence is TGTGCCAGCAGCCGCGACATAGAGACCCAGTACTTC. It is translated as CASSRDIETQYF.

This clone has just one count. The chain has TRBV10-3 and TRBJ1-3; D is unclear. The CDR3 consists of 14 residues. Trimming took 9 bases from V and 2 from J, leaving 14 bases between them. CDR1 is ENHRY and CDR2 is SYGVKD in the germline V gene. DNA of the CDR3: TGTGCCATACACCGGGAAGGTACTGGAAACACCATATATTTT. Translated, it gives CAIHREGTGNTIYF.

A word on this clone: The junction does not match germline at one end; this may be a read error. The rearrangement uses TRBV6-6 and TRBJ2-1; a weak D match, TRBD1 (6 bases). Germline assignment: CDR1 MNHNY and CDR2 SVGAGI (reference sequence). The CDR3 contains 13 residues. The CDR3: CAGSTGFQNEQFF. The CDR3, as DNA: TGTGCCGGCAGTACAGGGTTTCAAAATGAGCAGTTCTTC.

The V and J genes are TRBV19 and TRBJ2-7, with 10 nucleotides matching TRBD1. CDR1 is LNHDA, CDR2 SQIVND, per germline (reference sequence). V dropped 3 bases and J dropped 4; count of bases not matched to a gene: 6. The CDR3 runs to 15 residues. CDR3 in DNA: TGTGCCAGTAGTATTCAGACAGGGGGCGCGTACGAGCAGTACTTC. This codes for CASSIQTGGAYEQYF.

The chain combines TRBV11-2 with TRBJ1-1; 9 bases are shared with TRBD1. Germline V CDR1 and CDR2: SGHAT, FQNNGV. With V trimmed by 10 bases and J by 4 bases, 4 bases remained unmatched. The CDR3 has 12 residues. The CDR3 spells CATGQGITEAFF. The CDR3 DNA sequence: TGTGCCACCGGACAGGGGATCACTGAAGCTTTCTTT.

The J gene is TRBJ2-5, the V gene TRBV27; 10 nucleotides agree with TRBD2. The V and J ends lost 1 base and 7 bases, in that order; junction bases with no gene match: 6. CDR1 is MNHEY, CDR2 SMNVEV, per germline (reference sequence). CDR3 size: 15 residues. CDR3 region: CASSLLASGSVTQYF. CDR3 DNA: TGTGCCAGCAGTTTATTGGCTAGCGGGAGTGTGACCCAGTACTTC.

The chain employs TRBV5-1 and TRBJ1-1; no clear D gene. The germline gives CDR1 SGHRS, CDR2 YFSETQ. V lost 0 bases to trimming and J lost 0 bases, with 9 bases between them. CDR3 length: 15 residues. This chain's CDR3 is CASSLEQFMNTEAFF. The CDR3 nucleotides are TGCGCCAGCAGCTTGGAACAGTTCATGAACACTGAAGCTTTCTTT.

Written as DNA, the CDR3 is TGTGCCACTCAAGACAGGAAAGGCTCGCGTAACTATGGCTACACCTTC. Its protein is CATQDRKGSRNYGYTF. The gene calls are TRBV2 and TRBJ1-2; D is possibly TRBD1 (6 bases). The CDR3 sequence is 16 residues long. Germline CDR1 SNHLY, CDR2 FYNNEI. Trimming took off 10 bases at V and 1 base at J, with 22 bases between the two ends.

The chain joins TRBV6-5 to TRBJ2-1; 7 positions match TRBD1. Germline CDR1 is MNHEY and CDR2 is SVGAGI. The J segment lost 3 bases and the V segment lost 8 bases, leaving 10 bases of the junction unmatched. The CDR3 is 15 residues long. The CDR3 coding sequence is TGTGCCAGCTCTTCCTGGCAGGGGGACTACAATGAGCAGTTCTTC. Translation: CASSSWQGDYNEQFF.

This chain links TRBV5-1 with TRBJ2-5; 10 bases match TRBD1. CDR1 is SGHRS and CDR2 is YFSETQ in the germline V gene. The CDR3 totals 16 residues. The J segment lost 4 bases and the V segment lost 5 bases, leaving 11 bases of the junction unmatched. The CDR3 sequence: CASRSRTGGWGETQYF. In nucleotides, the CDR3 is TGCGCCAGCAGATCTCGGACAGGGGGATGGGGAGAGACCCAGTACTTC. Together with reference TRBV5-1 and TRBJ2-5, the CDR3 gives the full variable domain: KAGVTQTPRYLIKTRGQQVTLSCSPISGHRSVSWYQQTPGQGLQFLFEYFSETQRNKGNFPGRFSGRQFSNSRSEMNVSTLELGDSALYLCASRSRTGGWGETQYFGPGTRLLVL.

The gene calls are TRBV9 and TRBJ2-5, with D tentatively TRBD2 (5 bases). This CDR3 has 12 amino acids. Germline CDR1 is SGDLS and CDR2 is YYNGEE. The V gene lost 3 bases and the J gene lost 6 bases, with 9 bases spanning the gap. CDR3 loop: CASSEPGKTQYF. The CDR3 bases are TGTGCCAGCAGCGAGCCGGGGAAGACCCAGTACTTC.

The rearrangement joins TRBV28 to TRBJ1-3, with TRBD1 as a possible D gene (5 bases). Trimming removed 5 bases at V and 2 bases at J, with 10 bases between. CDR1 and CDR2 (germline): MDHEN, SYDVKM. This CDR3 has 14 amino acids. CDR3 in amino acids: CASSLTGAGNTIYF. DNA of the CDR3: TGTGCCAGCAGTCTCACAGGAGCTGGAAACACCATATATTTT.

CDR3 sequence: CASSFTGTSGSYEQFF. The DNA of the CDR3 is TGTGCCAGCAGCTTTACCGGGACTAGCGGGAGTTATGAGCAGTTCTTC. The rearrangement uses TRBV5-6 and TRBJ2-1, with 14 bases aligning to TRBD2. The J segment lost 8 bases and the V segment lost 2 bases, leaving 6 bases of the junction unmatched. CDR1 is SGHDT and CDR2 is YYEEEE in the germline V gene. CDR3 size: 16 residues. The entire variable domain, with the rest obtained from reference TRBV5-6 and TRBJ2-1, is as follows: DAGVTQSPTHLIKTRGQQVTLRCSPKSGHDTVSWYQQALGQGPQFIFQYYEEEERQRGNFPDRFSGHQFPNYSSELNVNALLLGDSALYLCASSFTGTSGSYEQFFGPGTRLTVL.

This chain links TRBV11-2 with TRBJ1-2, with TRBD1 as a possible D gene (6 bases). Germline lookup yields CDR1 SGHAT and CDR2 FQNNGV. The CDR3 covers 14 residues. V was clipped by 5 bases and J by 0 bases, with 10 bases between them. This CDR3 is CASSQQGANYGYTF. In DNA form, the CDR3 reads TGTGCCAGCAGCCAACAGGGTGCTAACTATGGCTACACCTTC.

The CDR3 DNA sequence: TGTGCCATCAGACCCGGGACTAAAGAGACCCAGTACTTC. It encodes CAIRPGTKETQYF. The V gene is TRBV10-3, the J gene TRBJ2-5, with TRBD2 matching over 7 bases. This CDR3 region has 13 residues. V dropped 6 bases and J dropped 3; count of bases not matched to a gene: 4. Germline CDR1 is ENHRY and CDR2 is SYGVKD.

The CDR3 DNA reads TGTGCCAGCAGTCCACTCCTAGCGGGAATTTACGAGCAGTACTTC. Protein product: CASSPLLAGIYEQYF. The J gene is TRBJ2-7, the V gene TRBV27; TRBD2 agrees at 9 bases. There are 15 residues in the CDR3. Germline loops: CDR1 MNHEY, CDR2 SMNVEV (reference sequence). The J segment lost 4 bases and the V segment lost 5 bases, leaving 9 bases of the junction unmatched.

CDR3: CASSFQQQGRYGYTF. DNA for the CDR3: TGTGCCAGCAGCTTTCAACAACAGGGTCGATATGGCTACACCTTC. V is TRBV5-6 and J is TRBJ1-2; D might be TRBD1 (6 bases). V was cut by 2 bases and J by 5 bases, with 16 bases left in between. This CDR3 is 15 amino acids long. CDR1 and CDR2 from the germline V gene are SGHDT and YYEEEE.

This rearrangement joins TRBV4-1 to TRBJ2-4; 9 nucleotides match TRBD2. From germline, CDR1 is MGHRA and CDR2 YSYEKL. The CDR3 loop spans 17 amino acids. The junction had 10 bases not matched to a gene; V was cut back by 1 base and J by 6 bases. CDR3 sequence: CASSQGLIAGVGNIQYF. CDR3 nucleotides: TGCGCCAGCAGCCAAGGCCTAATAGCGGGAGTTGGAAACATTCAGTACTTC.

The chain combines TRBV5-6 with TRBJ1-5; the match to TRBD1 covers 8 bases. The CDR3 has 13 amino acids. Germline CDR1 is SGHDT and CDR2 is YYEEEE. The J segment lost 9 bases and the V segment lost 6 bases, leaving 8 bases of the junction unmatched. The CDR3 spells CASNQGAQGPQHF. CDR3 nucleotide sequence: TGTGCCAGCAACCAGGGGGCCCAGGGGCCCCAGCATTTT.

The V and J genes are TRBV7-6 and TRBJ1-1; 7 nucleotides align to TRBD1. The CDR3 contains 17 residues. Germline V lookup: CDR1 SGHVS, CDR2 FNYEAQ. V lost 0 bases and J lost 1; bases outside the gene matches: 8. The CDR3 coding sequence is TGTGCCAGCAGCTTAGCGACAACAGGGGAACCGAACACTGAAGCTTTCTTT. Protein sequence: CASSLATTGEPNTEAFF. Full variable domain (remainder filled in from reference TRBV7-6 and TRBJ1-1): GAGVSQSPRYKVTKRGQDVALRCDPISGHVSLYWYRQALGQGPEFLTYFNYEAQQDKSGLPNDRFSAERPEGSISTLTIQRTEQRDSAMYRCASSLATTGEPNTEAFFGQGTRLTVV.

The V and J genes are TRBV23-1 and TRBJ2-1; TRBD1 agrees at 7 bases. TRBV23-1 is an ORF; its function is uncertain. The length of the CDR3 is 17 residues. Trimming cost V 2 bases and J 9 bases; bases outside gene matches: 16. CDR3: CASSQPRQGSGFAEQFF. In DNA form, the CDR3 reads TGCGCCAGCAGTCAACCCCGACAGGGTTCAGGCTTTGCTGAGCAGTTCTTC.

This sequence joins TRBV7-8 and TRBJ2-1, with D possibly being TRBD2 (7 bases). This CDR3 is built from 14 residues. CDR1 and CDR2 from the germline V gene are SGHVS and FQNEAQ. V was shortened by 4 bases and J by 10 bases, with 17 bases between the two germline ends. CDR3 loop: CASSWGGPGREQFF. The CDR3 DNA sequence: TGTGCCAGCAGCTGGGGGGGGCCAGGACGAGAGCAGTTCTTC.